This T cell receptor beta chain was captured in a study of radiotherapy plus CTLA-4 blockade in lung cancer. On the study more broadly: Roughly a sixth of enrolled patients responded objectively, and 25% to 40% had disease control. Findings of the study overall: Subsequent to radiotherapy plus ipilimumab, tumor-derived TCR clones underwent expansion in blood. Early clone dynamics of blood T cells, plus interferon-beta, reportedly predicted response best.

This CDR3 has 16 amino acids. Ipilimumab CTLA-4 blockade and focal radiation were given to patients with chemo-refractory metastatic non-small-cell lung cancer. Here immunoSEQ multiplex PCR was the method, and the copy in TCRdb shows in-frame clones only, minus some. The sample carries approximately 50,000 clones, roughly 90% recorded once. Remarks on this clone: Antigen: not known.

The source of this sequence is a human donor with non-small cell lung cancer that progressed on radiotherapy plus ipilimumab. Some clones in this sample may be carry-over from other donors' samples. The chain links TRBV21-1 to TRBJ1-1; whether TRBD1, the table's D call, matches the DNA was not checked. TRBV21-1 is a recognized pseudogene. This sample comprised peripheral blood, obtained from a patient treated with radiotherapy plus ipilimumab. CDR3 DNA sequence: TGTGCCAGCAGCAAATCTTGTTCTGGCAGAAACACTGAAGCTTTCTTT. Translated, it gives CASSKSCSGRNTEAFF.